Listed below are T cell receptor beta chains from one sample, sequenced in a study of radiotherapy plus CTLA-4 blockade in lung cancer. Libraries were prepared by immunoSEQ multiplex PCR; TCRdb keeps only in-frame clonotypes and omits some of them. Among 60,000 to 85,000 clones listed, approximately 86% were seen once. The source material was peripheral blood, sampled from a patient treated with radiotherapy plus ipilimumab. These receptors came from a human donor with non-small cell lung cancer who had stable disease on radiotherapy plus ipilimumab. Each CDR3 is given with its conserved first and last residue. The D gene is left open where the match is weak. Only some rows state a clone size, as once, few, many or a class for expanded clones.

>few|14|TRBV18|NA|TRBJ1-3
CASSPGQSGNTIYF
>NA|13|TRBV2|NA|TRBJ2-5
CASSVDGQETQYF
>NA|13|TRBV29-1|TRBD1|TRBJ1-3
CSVGTGSGNTIYF
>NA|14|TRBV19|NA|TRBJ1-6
CATKPGHYNSPLHF
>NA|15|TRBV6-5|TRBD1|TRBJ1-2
CASSPGQGANYGYTF
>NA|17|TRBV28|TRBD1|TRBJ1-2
CASRPTGSIGWSYGYTF
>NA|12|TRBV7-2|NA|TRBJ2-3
CASTSWSDTQYF
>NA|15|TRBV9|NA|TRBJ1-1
CASSVGGLTNTEAFF
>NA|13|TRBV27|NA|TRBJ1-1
CASWPFMNTEAFF
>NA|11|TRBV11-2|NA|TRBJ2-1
CASSFQTEQFF
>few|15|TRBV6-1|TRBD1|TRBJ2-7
CASSASGTGVNEQYF
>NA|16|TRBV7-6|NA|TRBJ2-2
CASSPRTDSNTGELFF
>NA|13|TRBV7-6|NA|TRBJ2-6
CASRPTGANVLTF
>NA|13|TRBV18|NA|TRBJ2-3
CASSPGTTDTQYF
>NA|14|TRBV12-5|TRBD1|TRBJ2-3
CASGPSTGADTQYF
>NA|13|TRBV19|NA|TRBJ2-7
CASSISRSYEQYF